This T cell receptor (beta chain) was observed in a study of CXCR3-negative and CXCR3-positive naive CD8 T cells. General study points: Upon cryopreservation, CXCR3 expression partially decreased, and most assays used fresh PBMCs. Diversity ran similarly high across both naive subsets but far lower in memory CD8+ cells.

Preparation of TRB cDNA libraries relied on 5' RACE carrying UMI labels. TCRdb reanalyzed the 5' RACE reads and collapses them to one entry per CDR3 protein, without DNA. Seen in this sample are around 52,000 distinct CDR3 sequences; the ten most common clones hold roughly a quarter. With 250,000 to 350,000 cells each, the CD8+ T cell subsets were individually sorted in triplicate. The length of the CDR3 is 14 residues. The V gene's germline CDR1 is SGHVS and CDR2 FNYEAQ. About this clonotype itself: Its specificity is unknown.

V is TRBV7-6 and J is TRBJ2-1; TCRdb picks TRBD2, but there is no DNA to check that call. The sequencing sample was made of memory CD8+ T cells from blood. The clonotype was recovered from a human donor in good health. Some clones in this sample may be carry-over from other donors' samples. The CDR3 sequence: CASSLGQAGGPQFF.